Each of the 30 T cell receptor beta chains below was sequenced from the same sample in a study of monozygotic twins with cystic fibrosis (dated by TCRdb to the early 2020s). The library relied on the immunoSEQ multiplex PCR assay. What TCRdb holds here is the immuneACCESS table cut down to in-frame rearrangements. Part of the clones is not present; checked against another copy, under half of the missing clones reflect an unresolved V gene, and the others are unexplained. In this sample the table shows 15,000 to 20,000 clones, almost 97% of which occur a single time. The ten largest clones capture approximately 0.67% of the sample. Material: blood. Every receptor here comes from a girl aged 2 to 10 with cystic fibrosis.

V usage is TRBV4-3 and J usage is TRBJ2-5; 8 positions agree with TRBD2. Germline values: CDR1 LGHNA, CDR2 YSLEER. V was clipped by 5 bases and J by 4 bases; unmatched bases: 3. The CDR3 loop spans 13 amino acids. The CDR3 nucleotides read TGCGCCAGCAGCTACAGCGGGGGAGAGACCCAGTACTTC. Translation: CASSYSGGETQYF.

V gene TRBV6-5 combines with J gene TRBJ1-2; the D is unclear. Germline-derived CDR1 and CDR2 are MNHEY and SVGAGI. The CDR3 runs 13 residues. V lost 5 bases, J lost 8 bases, and 15 bases lay in between. CDR3 loop: CASSNREVGGYTF. The CDR3 bases are TGTGCCAGCAGTAACCGGGAGGTGGGGGGCTACACCTTC.

The CDR3 sequence: CASSLPLSPRKLFF. CDR3 bases: TGTGCCAGCAGCTTGCCTCTTTCCCCTCGAAAACTGTTTTTT. The chain carries TRBV11-2 and TRBJ1-4; D gene ambiguous. This CDR3 comprises 14 residues. Germline CDR1 reads SGHAT; CDR2 reads FQNNGV. Between the trimmed V and J ends, which lost 3 bases and 10 bases, there was a span of 15 bases.

The V gene is TRBV5-1, the J gene TRBJ2-2; 10 nucleotides align to TRBD1. The CDR3 has 14 amino acids. Losses at the gene ends were 4 bases for V and 7 bases for J; bases not matched to a gene: 4. CDR1 is SGHRS and CDR2 is YFSETQ in the germline V gene. CDR3 residues: CASSEGQGDGELFF. DNA for the CDR3: TGCGCCAGCAGCGAAGGACAGGGGGACGGGGAGCTGTTTTTT.

This rearrangement joins TRBV5-1 to TRBJ1-1; TRBD1 is a possible D gene (5 bases). The CDR3 has 16 residues. Germline V gene data show CDR1 as SGHRS and CDR2 as YFSETQ. Trimming removed 0 bases from V and 3 bases from J, with 15 bases in between. CDR3 bases: TGCGCCAGCAGCTTGGCCTTACAGGTCGGGCACACTGAAGCTTTCTTT. Translation: CASSLALQVGHTEAFF.

The chain has TRBV6-6 and TRBJ1-1, with D unresolved. V lost 5 bases and J 12 bases, leaving 13 bases between the germline ends. Germline V lookup: CDR1 MNHNY, CDR2 SVGAGI (reference sequence). CDR3 size: 11 residues. The CDR3 DNA reads as TGTGCCAGCAGTGACCGGGCGTCGTCTTTCTTT. Its translation is CASSDRASSFF.

The chain combines TRBV10-3 with TRBJ2-7; D is uncertain. V lost 0 bases, J lost 2 bases, and 8 bases lay in between. The CDR3 sequence is 14 residues long. Germline V gene sequence: CDR1 ENHRY, CDR2 SYGVKD. The CDR3 reads CAISESTDAYEQYF. The CDR3 DNA follows: TGTGCCATCAGTGAGTCGACTGACGCCTACGAGCAGTACTTC.

The CDR3 region has the DNA TGTGCCAGCAGTGAAGCGCATTTTTGGTGGGCAGGGCGGACTGAAGCTTTCTTT. It encodes CASSEAHFWWAGRTEAFF. The chain combines TRBV6-1 with TRBJ1-1; D possibly corresponds to TRBD1 (5 bases). The CDR3 has 18 residues. In germline, CDR1 is MNHNS, CDR2 SASEGT. Trimming removed 0 bases from V and 5 bases from J, with 22 bases in between.

This chain joins TRBV6-1 and TRBJ2-1; 8 bases fit TRBD2. The trim removed 6 bases at V and 6 bases at J, leaving 4 bases unmatched. The CDR3 has 13 amino acids. Germline V gene sequence: CDR1 MNHNS, CDR2 SASEGT. CDR3 loop: CASSQTSGNEQFF. The CDR3 DNA reads as TGTGCCAGCAGCCAAACTAGCGGCAATGAGCAGTTCTTC.

V and J are TRBV29-1 and TRBJ1-1; perhaps TRBD1 as D (6 bases). Germline assignment: CDR1 SQVTM and CDR2 ANQGSEA. The length of the CDR3 is 18 residues. The germline V and J ends were trimmed by 1 base and 0 bases, with 21 bases remaining between them. The CDR3 DNA reads as TGCAGCGTTGAAGGGGGGGCCAAGGGGATTAATATGAACACTGAAGCTTTCTTT. Amino acids: CSVEGGAKGINMNTEAFF.

The chain joins TRBV7-6 to TRBJ2-3; D may be TRBD1 (6 bases). Deletions cut 5 bases from V and 2 bases from J, with 14 bases between. The germline V gene has CDR1 SGHVS and CDR2 FNYEAQ. The CDR3 is 15 residues long. The CDR3 DNA is TGTGCCAGCAGCCCCAAGGTGGGACACACAGATACGCAGTATTTT. It specifies CASSPKVGHTDTQYF.

This clone was observed a single time. The chain combines TRBV6-5 with TRBJ2-7; tentative D call: TRBD2 (6 bases). CDR1 and CDR2 from the germline V gene are MNHEY and SVGAGI. The CDR3 runs to 13 residues. The V and J ends lost 6 bases and 4 bases respectively, with 13 bases between them. The CDR3 is CASRGLPRYEQYF. The CDR3 DNA reads TGTGCCAGCAGGGGACTGCCCAGGTACGAGCAGTACTTC.

This chain joins TRBV2 and TRBJ2-7; D is undetermined. Germline-derived CDR1 and CDR2 are SNHLY and FYNNEI. The V end lost 2 bases, the J end lost 4 bases, and 6 bases lay between the germline ends. The CDR3 consists of 12 residues. The CDR3 is CASSELNYEQYF. For the CDR3, the DNA is TGTGCCAGCAGTGAATTAAATTACGAGCAGTACTTC.

CDR3 in DNA: TGTGCCAGCAGCTTAGCCGGGACAGGAGATAATTCACCCCTCCACTTT. This translates into CASSLAGTGDNSPLHF. The J gene is TRBJ1-6, the V gene TRBV5-6; 8 bases are a match to TRBD1. Germline assignment: CDR1 SGHDT and CDR2 YYEEEE. This CDR3 contains 16 residues. V shed 2 bases and J 5 bases; nucleotides not matched to a gene: 6.

The V and J genes are TRBV13 and TRBJ2-7; 7 bases map to TRBD1. Germline CDR1 PRHDT, CDR2 FYEKMQ (reference sequence). This CDR3 is 15 amino acids long. V lost 4 bases, J lost 4 bases, and 10 bases stayed unmatched. DNA for the CDR3: TGTGCCAGCAGCTCAAAAGGACAGGTGCTATACGAGCAGTACTTC. It specifies CASSSKGQVLYEQYF.

This clone showed up just once. This chain joins TRBV19 and TRBJ2-7; D perhaps matches TRBD1 (5 bases). Between the trimmed V and J ends, which lost 5 bases and 7 bases, there was a span of 15 bases. The CDR3 length is 13 residues. Germline V gene sequence: CDR1 LNHDA, CDR2 SQIVND (reference sequence). CDR3 region: CASSHRGLWEQYF. In DNA, the CDR3 is TGTGCCAGTAGTCATAGGGGTCTGTGGGAGCAGTACTTC.

This rearrangement joins TRBV29-1 to TRBJ1-4; 9 bases match TRBD1. The J segment lost 10 bases and the V segment lost 4 bases, leaving 7 bases of the junction unmatched. The CDR3 extends over 13 amino acids. Germline V lookup: CDR1 SQVTM, CDR2 ANQGSEA. The CDR3 coding sequence is TGCAGCGTTGGGCGGGGACAGGGAACAAAACTGTTTTTT. Translating it yields CSVGRGQGTKLFF.

The rearrangement links TRBV19 to TRBJ1-2; D gene unclear. The CDR3 is made up of 14 amino acids. Germline V gene lookup returns CDR1 LNHDA and CDR2 SQIVND (reference sequence). V was cut by 1 base and J by 8 bases, with 14 bases left in between. The CDR3 DNA reads TGTGCCAGTAGTATAGTCGGGGAAAGGGAAGGCTACACCTTC. It is translated as CASSIVGEREGYTF.

This clone was observed once. This chain links TRBV20-1 with TRBJ1-4; D is unclear. Deletions cut 3 bases from V and 8 bases from J, with 7 bases between. Germline V gene data show CDR1 as DFQATT and CDR2 as SNEGSKA (reference sequence). The CDR3 has 11 residues. The CDR3 is CSASSREKLFF. Here the CDR3 DNA reads TGCAGTGCTAGCAGCAGGGAAAAACTGTTTTTT.

This chain connects TRBV19 to TRBJ2-1; 9 nucleotides match TRBD1. Looked up from germline, CDR1 is LNHDA and CDR2 is SQIVND (reference sequence). The CDR3 covers 13 residues. The V gene end was trimmed by 10 bases and the J gene end by 7 bases; junction bases not matched to a gene: 8. CDR3 DNA: TGTGCCACCAACGACAGGGGGAATAATGAGCAGTTCTTC. Its translation: CATNDRGNNEQFF.

The chain uses TRBV7-9 and TRBJ2-3, with 13 bases aligning to TRBD2. Germline-derived CDR1 and CDR2 are SEHNR and FQNEAQ (reference sequence). The CDR3 runs to 15 residues. The V segment lost 4 bases and the J segment 3 bases; nucleotides outside the gene matches: 1. The CDR3 DNA reads TGTGCCAGCAGCTGGACTAGCGGGGGAACAGATACGCAGTATTTT. Amino acids: CASSWTSGGTDTQYF.

Regarding this clone: At one end the junction does not follow the germline gene, possibly because of a read error. DNA for the CDR3: TGTGCCAGCAGCATAGCGGGACTAGCCAAAAACATTCAGTACTTC. It encodes CASSIAGLAKNIQYF. The rearrangement uses TRBV7-2 and TRBJ2-4; TRBD2 matches at 8 bases. This CDR3 spans 15 amino acids. Germline CDR1 SGHTA, CDR2 FQGNSA.

The V gene is TRBV7-9, the J gene TRBJ1-2; 11 bases map to TRBD1. Germline CDR1 reads SEHNR; CDR2 reads FQNEAQ (reference sequence). Trimming at V came to 2 bases and at J to 8 bases, leaving 7 bases not matched to a gene. This CDR3 spans 15 amino acids. CDR3 sequence reads: CASSLLGQGASGYTF. CDR3 nucleotides: TGTGCCAGCAGCTTACTCGGACAGGGGGCGAGCGGCTACACCTTC.

This sequence joins TRBV28 and TRBJ2-7; D is undetermined. This CDR3 has 13 residues. V was shortened by 0 bases and J by 6 bases, with 9 bases between the two germline ends. The germline V gene has CDR1 MDHEN and CDR2 SYDVKM. The DNA of the CDR3 is TGTGCCAGCAGTTTATGCCCAGCCTGCGAGCAGTACTTC. The encoded protein is CASSLCPACEQYF.

The CDR3 spells CASSQETRVGTEAFF. CDR3 sequence (DNA): TGCGCCAGCAGCCAAGAGACCAGGGTTGGGACTGAAGCTTTCTTT. J is TRBJ1-1 and V is TRBV4-3; TRBD1 might be the D (5 bases). The CDR3 has 15 amino acids. Per germline, CDR1 LGHNA and CDR2 YSLEER. V lost 0 bases and J lost 5, with 13 bases in between.

This chain links TRBV6-1 with TRBJ1-2; D uncertain. V dropped 1 base and J dropped 7 bases, with 10 bases sitting between them. Germline V CDR1 and CDR2: MNHNS, SASEGT. This CDR3 region has 13 residues. The CDR3 DNA is TGTGCCAGCAGTGAAGGTCCGGAGACTGGCTACACCTTC. Encoded protein: CASSEGPETGYTF.

The J gene is TRBJ1-2, the V gene TRBV6-1, with D possibly TRBD1 on 5 matching bases. The V gene's germline CDR1 is MNHNS and CDR2 SASEGT. V was cut by 7 bases and J by 5 bases, with 17 bases left in between. This CDR3 comprises 14 residues. Here the CDR3 reads CASNFPGTEYGYTF. Written as DNA, the CDR3 is TGTGCCAGCAATTTCCCCGGGACGGAGTATGGCTACACCTTC.

V usage is TRBV28 and J usage is TRBJ1-5, with D perhaps TRBD1 (6 bases). This CDR3 is 15 amino acids long. Trimming removed 5 bases at V and 5 bases at J, with 16 bases between. The V gene's germline CDR1 is MDHEN and CDR2 SYDVKM. The CDR3 is CASSARGAQDQPQHF. DNA of the CDR3: TGTGCCAGCAGTGCCCGGGGGGCGCAAGATCAGCCCCAGCATTTT.

The chain links TRBV11-2 to TRBJ2-7; 9 nucleotides match TRBD2. V trimming: 0 bases; J trimming: 5 bases; junction bases outside the gene matches: 8. The germline CDR1 and CDR2 sequences are SGHAT and FQNNGV. This CDR3 comprises 16 residues. CDR3 sequence: CASSLDPAGGLHEQYF. In DNA, the CDR3 is TGTGCCAGCAGCTTAGATCCGGCGGGGGGGCTCCACGAGCAGTACTTC.

The rearrangement uses TRBV7-9 and TRBJ2-1; D call uncertain. Germline CDR1 SEHNR, CDR2 FQNEAQ (reference sequence). The CDR3 is 12 residues long. V was trimmed by 3 bases and J by 5 bases, leaving 5 bases between them. The CDR3 DNA sequence: TGTGCCAGCAGCTTCGGACACAATGAGCAGTTCTTC. Residues: CASSFGHNEQFF.